This T cell receptor beta chain was captured in a study of blood T cell repertoires in COVID-19. Study-level background: Material from acute and convalescent COVID-19 was sourced from the United States, Italy and Spain. From T cells, B-cell-depleted T cells, or PBMCs came the material, which was cDNA or gDNA.

This clone was seen a handful of times. This CDR3 has 16 residues. Germline CDR1 reads MGHRA; CDR2 reads YSYEKL. The V segment lost 2 bases and the J segment 4 bases; nucleotides outside the gene matches: 10. Per the original data handling: Estimated nucleated cell counts came from reference gene primer amplification. TCRdb keeps only in-frame clones here, not all; method: immunoSEQ multiplex PCR. The V and J calls and clone size are taken from that table; D and trimming were inferred from the DNA. The sample lists around 140,000 clones, 88% occurring once. The sequence derives from a woman aged 45-59 years with acute or convalescent COVID-19. Sequenced: peripheral blood. This rearrangement joins TRBV4-1 to TRBJ2-7; 8 bases agree with TRBD1. DNA for the CDR3: TGCGCCAGCAGCCAACGTACAGGGGGTAATGGGTACGAGCAGTACTTC. This encodes CASSQRTGGNGYEQYF.